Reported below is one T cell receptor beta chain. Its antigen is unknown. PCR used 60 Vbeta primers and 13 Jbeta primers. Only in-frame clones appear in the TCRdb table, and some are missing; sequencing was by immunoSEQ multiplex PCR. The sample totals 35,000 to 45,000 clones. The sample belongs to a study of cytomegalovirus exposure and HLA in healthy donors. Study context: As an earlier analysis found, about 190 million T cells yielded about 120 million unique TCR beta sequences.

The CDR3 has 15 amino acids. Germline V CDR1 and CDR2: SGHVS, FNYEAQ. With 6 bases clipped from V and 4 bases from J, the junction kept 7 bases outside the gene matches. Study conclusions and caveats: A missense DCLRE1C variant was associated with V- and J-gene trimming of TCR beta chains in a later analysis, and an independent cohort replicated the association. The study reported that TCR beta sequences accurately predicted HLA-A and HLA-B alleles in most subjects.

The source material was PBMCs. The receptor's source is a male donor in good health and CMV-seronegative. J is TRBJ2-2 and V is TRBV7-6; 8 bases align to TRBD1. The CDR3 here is CASSDRGGSTGELFF. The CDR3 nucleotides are TGTGCCAGCAGTGACAGGGGTGGAAGCACCGGGGAGCTGTTTTTT.